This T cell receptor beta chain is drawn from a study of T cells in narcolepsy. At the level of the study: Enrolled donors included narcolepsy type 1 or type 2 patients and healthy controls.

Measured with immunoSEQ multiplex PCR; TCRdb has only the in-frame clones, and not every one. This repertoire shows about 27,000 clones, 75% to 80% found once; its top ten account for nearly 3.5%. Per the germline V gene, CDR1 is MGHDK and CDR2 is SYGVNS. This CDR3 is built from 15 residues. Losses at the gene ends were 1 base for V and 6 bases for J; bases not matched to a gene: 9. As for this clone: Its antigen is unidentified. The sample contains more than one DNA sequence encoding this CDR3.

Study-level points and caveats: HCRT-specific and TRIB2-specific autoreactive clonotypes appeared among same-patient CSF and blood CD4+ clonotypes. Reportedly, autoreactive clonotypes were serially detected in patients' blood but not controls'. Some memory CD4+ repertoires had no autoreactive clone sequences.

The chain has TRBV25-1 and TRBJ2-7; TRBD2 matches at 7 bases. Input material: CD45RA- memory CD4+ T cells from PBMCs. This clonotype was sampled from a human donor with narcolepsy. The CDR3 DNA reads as TGTGCCAGCAGTGAATGGGGGGGGAAGGCGGCCGAGCAGTACTTC. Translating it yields CASSEWGGKAAEQYF.